This T cell receptor (beta chain) was sequenced during a study of CD8 T cells in ankylosing spondylitis. Study results and limitations: Clones linked to disease, bearing a CD8+ phenotype, were relatively rare in peripheral blood. Reports say disease-linked clones showed up significantly more in matched ankylosing spondylitis synovial fluid.

Each CDR3 protein is one row after TCRdb ran MiXCR on the 5' RACE reads. The sample has around 150,000 distinct CDR3 sequences, under 55% seen once. In this sample, this clonotype turned up many times. The antigen is not known. Trimming pared 5 bases from V and 3 bases from J, leaving 14 bases between. There are 15 residues in the CDR3. The germline CDR1 and CDR2 sequences are MNHEY and SVGEGT. The V call is TRBV6-2 or TRBV6-3, the J call TRBJ2-1, with D perhaps matching TRBD2 (6 bases). The sample comprised synovial fluid, either unsorted or a sorted T cell fraction (not recorded which). This receptor was taken from a male donor with ankylosing spondylitis. The CDR3 loop reads CASSRTPGGYNEQFF. DNA for the CDR3: TGTGCCAGCAGTCGTACCCCCGGGGGCTACAATGAGCAGTTCTTC.